The 28 T cell receptor beta chains below come from one sample, sequenced in a study of cytomegalovirus exposure and HLA in healthy donors. TCRdb keeps only in-frame clones here, not all; method: immunoSEQ multiplex PCR. The table shows 100,000 to 150,000 clones, with 85% to 90% occurring only once. What was sequenced was PBMCs. Source of these receptors: a woman in her twenties or thirties in good health and CMV-seronegative.

The rearrangement links TRBV11-3 to TRBJ2-1; 8 nucleotides line up with TRBD2. The junction had 12 bases not matched to a gene; V was cut back by 5 bases and J by 9 bases. The CDR3 has 15 residues. Germline CDR1 SGHNT, CDR2 YENEEA. The CDR3 sequence: CASSTRRAGEREQFF. For the CDR3, the DNA is TGTGCCAGCAGCACCCGCCGAGCGGGGGAGCGTGAGCAGTTCTTC.

The CDR3 sequence is CASRGSGSISYEQYF. CDR3 sequence (DNA): TGTGCCAGCAGGGGTAGCGGGTCAATCTCCTACGAGCAGTACTTC. The V and J genes are TRBV6-1 and TRBJ2-7; 7 bases match TRBD2. Germline loops: CDR1 MNHNS, CDR2 SASEGT. V shed 6 bases, J shed 0 bases, and the junction held 8 bases outside the gene matches. There are 15 residues in the CDR3.

A few counts support this clone. The gene calls are TRBV7-8 and TRBJ1-5; no firm D call. Trimming took 3 bases from V and 0 from J, leaving 9 bases between them. Germline CDR1 reads SGHVS; CDR2 reads FQNEAQ. This CDR3 contains 15 residues. The CDR3 here is CASSFSRGSNQPQHF. In DNA, the CDR3 is TGTGCCAGCAGCTTTAGCCGGGGTAGCAATCAGCCCCAGCATTTT.

This chain connects TRBV13 to TRBJ2-5; no firm D call. The germline V gene has CDR1 PRHDT and CDR2 FYEKMQ (reference sequence). The CDR3 has 14 amino acids. The V end was cut by 0 bases, the J end by 2 bases, with 7 bases between. As DNA, the CDR3 is TGTGCCAGCAGCTTAGGTGGCAGTCAAGAGACCCAGTACTTC. Its translation is CASSLGGSQETQYF.

The genes are TRBV18 and TRBJ2-5; the match to TRBD1 covers 9 bases. Germline V lookup: CDR1 KGHSH, CDR2 LQKENI. Germline trimming cut 1 base from V and 2 bases from J; bases unmatched to any gene: 2. The CDR3 extends over 15 amino acids. The CDR3 loop is CASSPRGQGQETQYF. DNA for the CDR3: TGTGCCAGCTCACCACGGGGACAGGGACAAGAGACCCAGTACTTC.

The chain couples TRBV9 to TRBJ1-6; 7 nucleotides line up with TRBD1. The CDR3 spans 18 residues. Germline V gene lookup returns CDR1 SGDLS and CDR2 YYNGEE. The ends lost 0 bases at V and 6 bases at J; junction bases unmatched: 12. The CDR3: CASSVGPPGQSPNSPLHF. CDR3 DNA sequence: TGTGCCAGCAGCGTAGGCCCCCCGGGACAGAGTCCTAATTCACCCCTCCACTTT.

This sequence joins TRBV18 and TRBJ1-2; D gene unclear. The V gene lost 3 bases and the J gene lost 0 bases, with 14 bases spanning the gap. The CDR3 is 16 amino acids. In germline, CDR1 is KGHSH, CDR2 LQKENI. DNA for the CDR3: TGTGCCAGCTCACCCAACACGCCCGATACTAACTATGGCTACACCTTC. Translated: CASSPNTPDTNYGYTF.

The chain recombines TRBV2 with TRBJ1-2; tentatively, D is TRBD1 (6 bases). The V and J ends lost 3 bases and 0 bases respectively, with 17 bases between them. Germline CDR1 and CDR2: SNHLY and FYNNEI. The CDR3 loop spans 17 amino acids. The CDR3 DNA sequence: TGTGCCAGCAGTGATCTTAGGGGGGGCAAAGCTAACTATGGCTACACCTTC. This sequence encodes CASSDLRGGKANYGYTF.

The V gene is TRBV7-8, the J gene TRBJ2-1, with D unclear. The V end lost 1 base, the J end lost 4 bases, and 14 bases lay between the germline ends. Germline assignment: CDR1 SGHVS and CDR2 FQNEAQ. The CDR3 contains 16 residues. The DNA for the CDR3 is TGTGCCAGCAGCTTAGGTAATAGCACGTTTTACAATGAGCAGTTCTTC. Its protein product is CASSLGNSTFYNEQFF.

This chain uses TRBV10-1 with TRBJ2-6; D perhaps matches TRBD2 (5 bases). There are 16 residues in the CDR3. Per the germline V gene, CDR1 is WNHNN and CDR2 is SYGVQD (reference sequence). V lost 0 bases and J 0 bases, leaving 6 bases between the germline ends. The DNA of the CDR3 is TGCGCCAGCAGTGAGTCCCGGGGCTCTGGGGCCAACGTCCTGACTTTC. Residues: CASSESRGSGANVLTF.

The chain is built from TRBV9 and TRBJ1-1; D not resolved. The CDR3 extends over 15 amino acids. V was cut by 0 bases and J by 4 bases, with 13 bases left in between. Germline values: CDR1 SGDLS, CDR2 YYNGEE. The CDR3 DNA reads TGTGCCAGCAGCGTAGGGAGAGGTCTCGGCACTGAAGCTTTCTTT. It yields the protein CASSVGRGLGTEAFF.

This chain connects TRBV18 to TRBJ2-3; 7 bases are shared with TRBD1. Germline V gene lookup returns CDR1 KGHSH and CDR2 LQKENI. Germline trimming cut 2 bases from V and 4 bases from J; bases unmatched to any gene: 6. This CDR3 is built from 15 residues. CDR3 sequence: CASSPRQGAADTQYF. The DNA for the CDR3 is TGTGCCAGCTCACCAAGACAGGGAGCCGCAGATACGCAGTATTTT.

J is TRBJ1-1 and V is TRBV30; a weak D match, TRBD1 (5 bases). Trimming removed 3 bases from V and 3 bases from J, with 14 bases in between. CDR1 and CDR2 from the germline V gene are GTSNPN and SVGIG (reference sequence). CDR3 length equals 14 residues. The CDR3 DNA reads as TGTGCCTGGAGGGCCGGGGGGGTTGACACTGAAGCTTTCTTT. This encodes CAWRAGGVDTEAFF.

This clone was observed once. The chain uses TRBV19 and TRBJ1-1, with 9 positions matching TRBD1. The V segment lost 10 bases and the J segment 4 bases; nucleotides outside the gene matches: 13. This CDR3 is built from 15 residues. Germline loops: CDR1 LNHDA, CDR2 SQIVND (reference sequence). The CDR3 sequence: CATTGQGGRGTEAFF. CDR3 nucleotides: TGTGCCACAACGGGACAGGGTGGGAGGGGCACTGAAGCTTTCTTT.

The table lists this clone with a count of one. The chain joins TRBV11-2 to TRBJ2-1; TRBD1 agrees at 7 bases. J was trimmed by 1 base and V by 2 bases; bases with no gene match: 2. The CDR3 consists of 15 residues. Looked up from germline, CDR1 is SGHAT and CDR2 is FQNNGV. The CDR3 loop reads CASSLRTGSYNEQFF. The CDR3 DNA sequence: TGTGCCAGCAGCTTAAGGACAGGTTCCTACAATGAGCAGTTCTTC. Full variable domain (outside the CDR3, taken from reference TRBV11-2 and TRBJ2-1): EAGVAQSPRYKIIEKRQSVAFWCNPISGHATLYWYQQILGQGPKLLIQFQNNGVVDDSQLPKDRFSAERLKGVDSTLKIQPAKLEDSAVYLCASSLRTGSYNEQFFGPGTRLTVL.

The chain has TRBV6-4 and TRBJ1-5; D remains unclear. Between the trimmed V and J ends, which lost 6 bases and 5 bases, there was a span of 14 bases. The CDR3 loop spans 14 amino acids. CDR1 MRHNA and CDR2 SNTAGT come from the germline V gene. The DNA of the CDR3 is TGTGCCAGCAGGGAGGCGAGGTTTGATCAGCCCCAGCATTTT. It specifies CASREARFDQPQHF.

The chain links TRBV7-9 to TRBJ1-5; D uncertain. This CDR3 region has 18 residues. Trimming removed 5 bases from V and 0 bases from J, with 20 bases in between. The germline gives CDR1 SEHNR, CDR2 FQNEAQ (reference sequence). The CDR3 reads CASSTSSGMVNSNQPQHF. The CDR3, as DNA: TGTGCCAGCAGCACTTCATCGGGGATGGTGAATAGCAATCAGCCCCAGCATTTT. Filled out from reference TRBV7-9 and TRBJ1-5, the complete variable domain reads DTGVSQNPRHKITKRGQNVTFRCDPISEHNRLYWYRQTLGQGPEFLTYFQNEAQLEKSRLLSDRFSAERPKGSFSTLEIQRTEQGDSAMYLCASSTSSGMVNSNQPQHFGDGTRLSIL.

This rearrangement joins TRBV4-2 to TRBJ2-2; TRBD1 matches at 8 bases. The CDR3 is made up of 16 amino acids. V shed 1 base, J shed 1 base, and the junction held 2 bases outside the gene matches. Germline V lookup: CDR1 LGHNA, CDR2 YNFKEQ. The CDR3 loop is CASSQGTGMNTGELFF. Written as DNA, the CDR3 is TGTGCCAGCAGCCAAGGGACAGGGATGAACACCGGGGAGCTGTTTTTT.

This chain joins TRBV7-9 and TRBJ1-3, with D perhaps matching TRBD1 (6 bases). The CDR3 length is 15 residues. Trimming cost V 5 bases and J 0 bases, with 11 bases left between them. CDR1 is SEHNR and CDR2 is FQNEAQ in the germline V gene (reference sequence). CDR3 sequence reads: CASSADSYSGNTIYF. Here the CDR3 DNA reads TGTGCCAGCAGCGCGGACAGTTACTCTGGAAACACCATATATTTT.

The DNA for the CDR3 is TGTGCCAGCAGCTTACAGGGGGAAGCTTTCTTT. It is translated as CASSLQGEAFF. The chain couples TRBV5-6 to TRBJ1-1, with 7 bases matching TRBD1. The CDR3 spans 11 residues. Germline V gene sequence: CDR1 SGHDT, CDR2 YYEEEE. V was pared by 2 bases and J by 8 bases, with 0 bases of the junction left unmatched.

This clone was observed a few times. This chain connects TRBV7-9 to TRBJ2-1; TRBD1 agrees at 8 bases. Germline trimming cut 5 bases from V and 9 bases from J; bases unmatched to any gene: 9. The germline V gene encodes CDR1 SEHNR and CDR2 FQNEAQ (reference sequence). The CDR3 contains 14 residues. CDR3 nucleotide sequence: TGTGCCAGCAGCCTAAGCCAGGGGGCGGGTGAGCAGTTCTTC. It translates to CASSLSQGAGEQFF.

CDR3 in DNA: TGTGCCAGCAGTGATAAGACAGGGGGGATGTATGGCTACACCTTC. This gives the protein CASSDKTGGMYGYTF. J is TRBJ1-2 and V is TRBV25-1, with TRBD1 matching 9 bases. Looked up from germline, CDR1 is MGHDK and CDR2 is SYGVNS. The CDR3 contains 15 residues. J lost 5 bases, V lost 3 bases, and 7 bases had no gene match.

The gene calls are TRBV12-5 and TRBJ1-1, with 8 bases matching TRBD1. CDR1 is LGHNT, CDR2 FRNRAP, per germline. The CDR3 runs 17 residues. The ends lost 5 bases at V and 1 base at J; junction bases unmatched: 12. CDR3 amino acids: CASGQGARALSNTEAFF. The CDR3 DNA follows: TGTGCTAGTGGTCAGGGGGCACGCGCCCTATCGAACACTGAAGCTTTCTTT.

The gene calls are TRBV5-6 and TRBJ2-7, with D perhaps matching TRBD1 (5 bases). Between the trimmed V and J ends, which lost 4 bases and 6 bases, there was a span of 17 bases. The length of the CDR3 is 14 residues. Germline-derived CDR1 and CDR2 are SGHDT and YYEEEE. CDR3 loop: CASSPWERDSEQYF. The CDR3 region has the DNA TGTGCCAGCAGCCCATGGGAAAGAGACAGCGAGCAGTACTTC.

CDR3 sequence: CASSRPEGGDYEQYF. The CDR3 DNA reads TGTGCCAGCAGCCGACCCGAGGGGGGGGACTACGAGCAGTACTTC. The chain employs TRBV7-9 and TRBJ2-7; tentatively, D is TRBD2 (7 bases). Trimming cost V 5 bases and J 3 bases, with 17 bases left between them. Germline CDR1 reads SEHNR; CDR2 reads FQNEAQ (reference sequence). The CDR3 contains 15 residues.

The rearrangement links TRBV4-1 to TRBJ2-5; 9 bases line up with TRBD2. The length of the CDR3 is 19 residues. Germline V gene sequence: CDR1 MGHRA, CDR2 YSYEKL. V lost 0 bases, J lost 4 bases, and 15 bases stayed unmatched. CDR3 in amino acids: CASSQEDLAGRPPAETQYF. DNA of the CDR3: TGCGCCAGCAGCCAAGAAGACCTAGCGGGAAGACCCCCTGCAGAGACCCAGTACTTC.

By proportion, this clone is medium-sized (0.01 to 0.1%). The rearrangement links TRBV11-2 to TRBJ2-7; D is possibly TRBD2 (5 bases). Germline assignment: CDR1 SGHAT and CDR2 FQNNGV. V was clipped by 0 bases and J by 2 bases, with 14 bases between them. This CDR3 region has 16 residues. CDR3 in amino acids: CASSLDPPTRPYEQYF. The DNA for the CDR3 is TGTGCCAGCAGCTTAGATCCCCCCACTAGGCCCTACGAGCAGTACTTC.

The V call is TRBV9, the J call TRBJ1-6; D remains ambiguous. Germline values: CDR1 SGDLS, CDR2 YYNGEE. The CDR3 length is 15 residues. The ends were cut back, 4 bases at V and 7 bases at J, with 15 bases in the middle. The CDR3 sequence: CASSPSSTRNSPLHF. As DNA, the CDR3 is TGTGCCAGCAGCCCCAGCAGCACCAGGAATTCACCCCTCCACTTT.